This T cell receptor beta chain was profiled in a study of beta chain features in type 1 diabetes. Notes on the study in general: Across all four CD4+ subsets, people with type 1 diabetes showed modestly shorter TCRB CDR3s. In comparison with healthy donors, patients had naive, central memory and Treg TCRB repertoires that appeared more similar.

On this clone itself: Its antigen is still unknown.

Expressed TCRB transcripts were sequenced, since all the RNA that had been isolated was reverse transcribed. Measured with immunoSEQ multiplex PCR; TCRdb has only the in-frame clones, and not every one. The data contain about 360,000 clones, 10% to 15% of them seen just once; the ten biggest clones take up 0.0085% to 0.012%. The origin of this receptor is a woman under 30 with type 1 diabetes. The sample was naive CD4+ T cells from blood.

CDR3 loop: CASSLTSGVSRETQYF. CDR3 sequence (DNA): TGCGCCAGCAGTCTTACCTCCGGGGTTTCCCGGGAGACCCAGTACTTC. J is TRBJ2-5 and V is TRBV23-1; possibly TRBD2 for D (5 bases). TRBV23-1 is noted as an ORF with a role that remains uncertain. V lost 4 bases, J lost 5 bases, and 20 bases lay in between. This CDR3 has 16 residues.